A single sample is the source of the 7 T cell receptor beta chains below, sequenced in a study of beta chain features in type 1 diabetes. Their cognate antigens are unknown. Overall study findings and caveats: Significant though moderate, a shortening of TCRB CDR3s appeared in all four CD4+ subsets of Type 1 diabetes patients.

Every isolated RNA sample was fully reverse transcribed, so sequencing captured expressed TCRB transcripts. The repertoire was sequenced with immunoSEQ multiplex PCR; TCRdb's copy has only in-frame clones and lacks some. The sample records about 700,000 clones, 13% being singletons. The sample consisted of naive CD4+ T cells from blood. The receptors originated from a man aged 18 to 35 with type 1 diabetes.

Only a few counts were recorded for this clone. The chain joins TRBV9 to TRBJ1-5; D gene unclear. Germline lookup yields CDR1 SGDLS and CDR2 YYNGEE. The germline V and J ends were trimmed by 8 bases and 3 bases, with 9 bases remaining between them. This CDR3 spans 12 amino acids. Written as DNA, the CDR3 is TGTGCCAGACACCGGCACAATCAGCCCCAGCATTTT. Translation: CARHRHNQPQHF.

This chain joins TRBV18 and TRBJ2-7, with D possibly being TRBD1 (6 bases). V lost 4 bases to trimming and J lost 7 bases, with 11 bases between them. The germline V gene encodes CDR1 KGHSH and CDR2 LQKENI. This CDR3 contains 12 residues. CDR3 loop: CASSQGEREQYF. CDR3 DNA sequence: TGTGCCAGCTCACAGGGGGAGCGAGAGCAGTACTTC.

There are a few counts of this clone. The sample holds other DNA sequences that translate to the same CDR3. This chain links TRBV6-6 with TRBJ2-5; 7 bases are shared with TRBD1. V gave up 0 bases and J gave up 3 bases; unmatched junction bases: 1. The CDR3 has 14 residues. Per the germline V gene, CDR1 is MNHNY and CDR2 is SVGAGI (reference sequence). The CDR3 DNA reads TGTGCCAGCAGTTACTCGGGGACAGAAGAGACCCAGTACTTC. Translation gives CASSYSGTEETQYF.

The chain recombines TRBV6-5 with TRBJ1-1; D is unclear. The CDR3 sequence is 13 residues long. Germline V CDR1 and CDR2: MNHEY, SVGAGI. Trimming took 7 bases from V and 1 from J, leaving 10 bases between them. CDR3 in amino acids: CASNGYANTEAFF. The CDR3 region has the DNA TGTGCCAGCAACGGGTACGCGAACACTGAAGCTTTCTTT.

The chain is built from TRBV6-5 and TRBJ1-1; 7 bases are a match to TRBD1. In germline, CDR1 is MNHEY, CDR2 SVGAGI. The length of the CDR3 is 14 residues. J lost 3 bases, V lost 6 bases, and 7 bases had no gene match. CDR3 sequence reads: CASRVTGSDTEAFF. The DNA for the CDR3 is TGTGCCAGCAGGGTGACAGGGTCCGACACTGAAGCTTTCTTT.

The genes are TRBV29-1 and TRBJ1-5; unclear D gene. The CDR3 consists of 13 residues. With 7 bases removed from V and 0 bases from J, the gap between germline ends came to 10 bases. CDR1 and CDR2 (germline): SQVTM, ANQGSEA. CDR3 coding DNA: TGCAGCGCCTTGACGGTTAGCAATCAGCCCCAGCATTTT. This sequence encodes CSALTVSNQPQHF. Looking up the rest from reference TRBV29-1 and TRBJ1-5 gives the full variable domain: SAVISQKPSRDICQRGTSLTIQCQVDSQVTMMFWYRQQPGQSLTLIATANQGSEATYESGFVIDKFPISRPNLTFSTLTVSNMSPEDSSIYLCSALTVSNQPQHFGDGTRLSIL.

V gene TRBV7-9 combines with J gene TRBJ2-7, with D possibly TRBD1 on 6 matching bases. The CDR3 runs to 15 residues. In germline, CDR1 is SEHNR, CDR2 FQNEAQ (reference sequence). Trimming stripped 3 bases from V and 7 bases from J, with 19 bases between. The CDR3 region has the DNA TGTGCCAGCAGCTTGAAGGACAGCCGGTTTTGGGAGCAGTACTTC. Protein product: CASSLKDSRFWEQYF.